This T cell receptor beta chain derives from a study of tumor and adjacent non-tumor tissue in lung cancer. Study-wide background: Patients comprised about a dozen adenocarcinoma, a couple of squamous cell carcinoma and 1 small cell lung cancer. Samples averaged roughly 4.2 million productive TCRbeta reads each.

About this clonotype: Its matching antigen is unknown. Since the CDR3 does not end with the conserved phenylalanine or tryptophan, this likely comes from a read error.

Whole-study findings and limits: Shorter survival was associated with higher TCR diversity in tumors.

RNA was extracted from bulk tissue without any cell sorting. Distant lung tissue was collected more than 3 cm away from the tumor edge. A modified ARM-PCR protocol with three rounds of nested PCR amplified TCRbeta. TCRdb reprocessed the multiplex PCR reads with MiXCR, giving one entry per CDR3 protein. The repertoire holds some 68,000 distinct CDR3 sequences, with more than 65% as singletons. The V gene's germline CDR1 is SGHAT and CDR2 FQDESV (reference sequence). The length of the CDR3 is 14 residues. The sequencing input was distant non-tumor lung tissue. The chain uses TRBV11-1 and TRBJ2-2; D is perhaps TRBD2 (5 bases). The clonotype originates from a man between 60 and 75 years old with non-small cell lung cancer. The CDR3 DNA is TGTGTCAACAGCTATACTAGTGGCACCGGGAAGCTGTTTTCT. Protein product: CVNSYTSGTGKLFS.